One and the same sample provided the 9 T cell receptor beta chains below, sequenced in a study of immune evolution from preneoplasia to lung adenocarcinoma (dated by TCRdb to about 2021). Library construction relied on the immunoSEQ multiplex PCR assay. TCRdb mirrors the immuneACCESS table, restricted to in-frame sequences. Some clones are absent from its copies; in checked studies, under half trace to an unresolved V gene, and the reason for the others is unknown. Present in this sample are roughly 7,800 clones, over 55% of which were seen just once. Less than 14% of the sample goes to the ten largest clones. The source material was FFPE lung adenocarcinoma in situ tissue. Read against the paper, the sample's cell subset or site label means: preinvasive adenocarcinoma in situ (AIS). Receptors originate from a donor at least 70 years old with lung adenocarcinoma. Some clones in this sample may be carry-over from other donors' samples.

CDR3 region: CASSFGETQYF. The CDR3 nucleotides are TGCGCCAGCAGCTTCGGAGAGACCCAGTACTTC. The chain employs TRBV4-1 and TRBJ2-5; no clear D gene. The CDR3 covers 11 residues. Per the germline V gene, CDR1 is MGHRA and CDR2 is YSYEKL. Trimming removed 5 bases from V and 4 bases from J, with 5 bases in between.

This chain joins TRBV30 and TRBJ2-5; 10 nucleotides line up with TRBD1. Germline trimming cut 3 bases from V and 1 base from J; bases unmatched to any gene: 2. In germline, CDR1 is GTSNPN, CDR2 SVGIG (reference sequence). This CDR3 has 14 amino acids. The CDR3 sequence is CAWRRTGGQETQYF. In DNA, the CDR3 is TGTGCCTGGAGGAGGACAGGGGGCCAAGAGACCCAGTACTTC.

This clone came up a few times. The chain recombines TRBV6-6 with TRBJ1-4; D call uncertain. Trimming took off 0 bases at V and 5 bases at J, with 7 bases between the two ends. The germline gives CDR1 MNHNY, CDR2 SVGAGI (reference sequence). The length of the CDR3 is 14 residues. This chain's CDR3 is CASSYSSSNEKLFF. In DNA, the CDR3 is TGTGCCAGCAGTTACTCGAGTTCGAATGAAAAACTGTTTTTT.

The chain links TRBV27 to TRBJ2-1; no definite D call. CDR1 MNHEY and CDR2 SMNVEV come from the germline V gene (reference sequence). CDR3 size: 16 residues. Trimming shortened V by 6 bases and J by 9 bases, and 24 bases separated the two germline ends. The CDR3 nucleotides read TGTGCCAGCAGCCCCCTTGAAATGATGGCGTTAGGTGAGCAGTTCTTC. As protein: CASSPLEMMALGEQFF.

Judged by abundance, this clone is medium-sized (0.01 to 0.1%). V and J are TRBV7-8 and TRBJ2-1; D gene ambiguous. The V end was cut by 1 base, the J end by 5 bases, with 9 bases between. Germline V lookup: CDR1 SGHVS, CDR2 FQNEAQ. There are 14 residues in the CDR3. CDR3 in DNA: TGTGCCAGCAGCTTAGGGCCCGCAAACAATGAGCAGTTCTTC. Translating it yields CASSLGPANNEQFF.

This chain uses TRBV5-4 with TRBJ1-2; TRBD1 might be the D (5 bases). V lost 2 bases, J lost 4 bases, and 9 bases lay in between. CDR1 and CDR2 (germline): SGHNT, YYREEE (reference sequence). The CDR3 loop spans 13 amino acids. The CDR3 region has the DNA TGTGCCAGCAGCTTTGGGGGAACCTATGGCTACACCTTC. Its protein is CASSFGGTYGYTF.

The chain links TRBV10-1 to TRBJ2-7; the match to TRBD1 covers 8 bases. V was pared by 0 bases and J by 6 bases, with 7 bases of the junction left unmatched. Germline-derived CDR1 and CDR2 are WNHNN and SYGVQD (reference sequence). The CDR3 is 15 amino acids. CDR3 DNA: TGCGCCAGCAGTGAGTCGGGAACAGGGGGTTTCGAGCAGTACTTC. This encodes CASSESGTGGFEQYF.

The V and J genes are TRBV27 and TRBJ2-5; possible D gene TRBD1, 6 bases. This CDR3 is built from 13 residues. Per germline, CDR1 MNHEY and CDR2 SMNVEV (reference sequence). V lost 5 bases to trimming and J lost 7 bases, with 14 bases between them. CDR3 in amino acids: CASSRGTVGTQYF. The CDR3 DNA reads TGTGCCAGCAGTAGGGGGACGGTGGGGACCCAGTACTTC.

This clone was seen more than once but under ten times. This sample also contains other DNA sequences that code for the same CDR3. The chain employs TRBV6-5 and TRBJ2-2, with D hard to call. Germline values: CDR1 MNHEY, CDR2 SVGAGI. V lost 3 bases, J lost 3 bases, and 2 bases lay in between. This CDR3 has 12 amino acids. For the CDR3, the DNA is TGTGCCAGCAGTTATCACACCGGGGAGCTGTTTTTT. Its protein is CASSYHTGELFF.